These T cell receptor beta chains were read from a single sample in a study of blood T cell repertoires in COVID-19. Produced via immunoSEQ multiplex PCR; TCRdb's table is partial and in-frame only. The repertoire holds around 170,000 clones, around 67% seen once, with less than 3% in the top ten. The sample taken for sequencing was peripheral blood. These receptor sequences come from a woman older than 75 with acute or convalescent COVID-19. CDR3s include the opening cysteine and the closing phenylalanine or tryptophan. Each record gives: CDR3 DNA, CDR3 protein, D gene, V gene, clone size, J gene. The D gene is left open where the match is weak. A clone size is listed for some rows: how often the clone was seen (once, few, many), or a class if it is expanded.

DNA: TGTGCCAGCAGTATAAGAGCATATAGCAATCAGCCCCAGCATTTT
CDR3: CASSIRAYSNQPQHF
D: -
V: TRBV6-5
size: -
J: TRBJ1-5

DNA: TGCAGTGCTAGTAGAGCGGGAGGCTCGGGAAACATTCAGTACTTC
CDR3: CSASRAGGSGNIQYF
D: TRBD2
V: TRBV20-1
size: -
J: TRBJ2-4

DNA: TGTGCCAGCTCACCGCGGGGCAGGGCGTCCTCTGGGGCCAACGTCCTGACTTTC
CDR3: CASSPRGRASSGANVLTF
D: -
V: TRBV18
size: -
J: TRBJ2-6

DNA: TGTGCCAGTAGTACAGGGGCAGGCACAGATACGCAGTATTTT
CDR3: CASSTGAGTDTQYF
D: -
V: TRBV19
size: once
J: TRBJ2-3

DNA: TGTGCCAGCAGAAACCGGGACACCCTTGGGAATGAGCAGTTCTTC
CDR3: CASRNRDTLGNEQFF
D: -
V: TRBV28
size: -
J: TRBJ2-1

DNA: TGTGCCAGCTCATCCGACAGGATGAACACTGAAGCTTTCTTT
CDR3: CASSSDRMNTEAFF
D: -
V: TRBV18
size: once
J: TRBJ1-1

DNA: TGTGCCAGCAGCCCGGGACAGGGGGCGACTGAAAAACTGTTTTTT
CDR3: CASSPGQGATEKLFF
D: TRBD1
V: TRBV2
size: -
J: TRBJ1-4

DNA: TGTGCCAGCAGCCCCCAGGGCGGAACAAACACTGAAGCTTTCTTT
CDR3: CASSPQGGTNTEAFF
D: -
V: TRBV11-2
size: once
J: TRBJ1-1

DNA: TGTGCCAGCAGCTTACTAGCGGTGACCTACGAGCAGTACTTC
CDR3: CASSLLAVTYEQYF
D: TRBD2
V: TRBV13
size: few
J: TRBJ2-7

DNA: TGTGCCAGCAGTGAGCCAGGTGCCAGCAATCAGCCCCAGCATTTT
CDR3: CASSEPGASNQPQHF
D: -
V: TRBV6-1
size: few
J: TRBJ1-5

DNA: TGTGCCAGCAGGGGAGGAAACTCCTATGGCTACACCTTC
CDR3: CASRGGNSYGYTF
D: -
V: TRBV28
size: -
J: TRBJ1-2

DNA: TGTGCCAGCAGTTTTGGACAGGGGGCATCCTACGAGCAGTACTTC
CDR3: CASSFGQGASYEQYF
D: TRBD1
V: TRBV6-2/TRBV6-3
size: -
J: TRBJ2-7

DNA: TGTGCCAGCAGCTTCGGGACAGCCCTGGGCTACACCTTC
CDR3: CASSFGTALGYTF
D: TRBD1
V: TRBV7-2
size: -
J: TRBJ1-2

DNA: TGTGCCAGCAGCTTAGGATTGGGACTAGCGGGAGGTTATGAGCAGTTCTTC
CDR3: CASSLGLGLAGGYEQFF
D: TRBD2
V: TRBV7-2
size: -
J: TRBJ2-1

DNA: TGTGCCAGCAGTCGTACTAGTATATTTGGGGCCAACGTCCTGACTTTC
CDR3: CASSRTSIFGANVLTF
D: -
V: TRBV27
size: -
J: TRBJ2-6

DNA: TGCGCCAGCAGCTTGTTCAGGGGGTACACTGAAGCTTTCTTT
CDR3: CASSLFRGYTEAFF
D: TRBD1
V: TRBV5-1
size: -
J: TRBJ1-1

DNA: TGTGCCAGCAGCGTCCCAGACAGGGCACCAGATACGCAGTATTTT
CDR3: CASSVPDRAPDTQYF
D: TRBD1
V: TRBV9
size: -
J: TRBJ2-3

DNA: TGTGCCAGCTCACTTGGGACTAGCGGAAACACAGATACGCAGTATTTT
CDR3: CASSLGTSGNTDTQYF
D: TRBD2
V: TRBV18
size: -
J: TRBJ2-3

DNA: TGTGCCAGCAGCACATCAGGGGGTAATCGGGTGAACACTGAAGCTTTCTTT
CDR3: CASSTSGGNRVNTEAFF
D: TRBD1
V: TRBV5-5
size: few
J: TRBJ1-1

DNA: TGTGCCAGCAGTTACGGGGCAGGGTCTGGGGCCAACGTCCTGACTTTC
CDR3: CASSYGAGSGANVLTF
D: -
V: TRBV6-5
size: -
J: TRBJ2-6

DNA: TGTGCCAGCAGTGTGATAGCGGGAGGGCCGGGAGATACGCAGTATTTT
CDR3: CASSVIAGGPGDTQYF
D: TRBD2
V: TRBV28
size: -
J: TRBJ2-3

DNA: TGCGCCAGCAGACAGGGGACAGGGTGGGAGCAGTACTTC
CDR3: CASRQGTGWEQYF
D: TRBD1
V: TRBV23-1
size: once
J: TRBJ2-7

DNA: TGTGCCAGTAGTGCAACAGGGTATAGCAATCAGCCCCAGCATTTT
CDR3: CASSATGYSNQPQHF
D: -
V: TRBV19
size: -
J: TRBJ1-5

DNA: TGCGCCAGCAGCCAATATACAGGGGCGGCCTACGAGCAGTACTTC
CDR3: CASSQYTGAAYEQYF
D: TRBD1
V: TRBV4-3
size: -
J: TRBJ2-7

DNA: TGCGCCAGCGCGGACGGCGGGAGCACCGGGGAGCTGTTTTTT
CDR3: CASADGGSTGELFF
D: TRBD2
V: TRBV5-1
size: -
J: TRBJ2-2

DNA: TGCGCCAGCAGCCCGATAGCGGGAGCGGGCACCGGGGAGCTGTTTTTT
CDR3: CASSPIAGAGTGELFF
D: TRBD2
V: TRBV4-3
size: -
J: TRBJ2-2

DNA: TGTGCCATCAGTGTAGGAGGCCCCCAGGCCGGCGAGCAGTACTTC
CDR3: CAISVGGPQAGEQYF
D: -
V: TRBV10-3
size: -
J: TRBJ2-7

DNA: TGTGCCAGCAGCTTGGGACTAGCGGGGAACCAAGAGACCCAGTACTTC
CDR3: CASSLGLAGNQETQYF
D: TRBD2
V: TRBV5-6
size: -
J: TRBJ2-5

DNA: TGTGCCAGCAGCACCTTGGGGAGAACTAATGAAAAACTGTTTTTT
CDR3: CASSTLGRTNEKLFF
D: -
V: TRBV9
size: -
J: TRBJ1-4

DNA: TGTGCCTGGAGTCCCAGCCATAGCGGGAGTATCACCGGGGAGCTGTTTTTT
CDR3: CAWSPSHSGSITGELFF
D: TRBD2
V: TRBV30
size: -
J: TRBJ2-2

DNA: TGTGCCAGCTCACCACCGGCAACCGGGGAGCTGTTTTTT
CDR3: CASSPPATGELFF
D: -
V: TRBV18
size: -
J: TRBJ2-2

DNA: TGTGCCAGCAGCCCTAGGGGTGGGACTAGACTCTACAATGAGCAGTTCTTC
CDR3: CASSPRGGTRLYNEQFF
D: TRBD2
V: TRBV11-2
size: -
J: TRBJ2-1

DNA: TGTGCCAGCAGCCCATCGCCCCGGACACCGAACACTGAAGCTTTCTTT
CDR3: CASSPSPRTPNTEAFF
D: -
V: TRBV7-8
size: -
J: TRBJ1-1

DNA: TGTGCCAGTAGTCATAGCGGGAGGTATAATGAGCAGTTCTTC
CDR3: CASSHSGRYNEQFF
D: TRBD2
V: TRBV19
size: -
J: TRBJ2-1

DNA: TGCGCCAGCAGTGAGTCTCTAGCGGGGGGATTTCGGGTTGAGCAGTTCTTC
CDR3: CASSESLAGGFRVEQFF
D: TRBD2
V: TRBV10-2
size: few
J: TRBJ2-1

DNA: TGTGCCAGTAGTACCCAGGGGGGTGTCACTGAAGCTTTCTTT
CDR3: CASSTQGGVTEAFF
D: TRBD1
V: TRBV19
size: -
J: TRBJ1-1

DNA: TGTGCCAGCAGGACAGGGGGCAATCAGCCCCAGCATTTT
CDR3: CASRTGGNQPQHF
D: TRBD1
V: TRBV6-5
size: few
J: TRBJ1-5

DNA: TGTGCCAGCAGACCCCGGGTGGGCGGGGCGAACACCGGGGAGCTGTTTTTT
CDR3: CASRPRVGGANTGELFF
D: -
V: TRBV7-2
size: -
J: TRBJ2-2

DNA: TGTGCCAGCAGCTTAGCGCGGGATTACAATGAGCAGTTCTTC
CDR3: CASSLARDYNEQFF
D: -
V: TRBV7-2
size: -
J: TRBJ2-1

DNA: TGTGCCAGCAGAACTCTTTACGAGCAGTACTTC
CDR3: CASRTLYEQYF
D: -
V: TRBV28
size: -
J: TRBJ2-7

DNA: TGTGCCAGCAGTTACCGGTCTGCGAACACTGAAGCTTTCTTT
CDR3: CASSYRSANTEAFF
D: -
V: TRBV6-5
size: -
J: TRBJ1-1

DNA: TGTGCCAGCAGCGGCGTACAGGGCGAAAAACTGTTTTTT
CDR3: CASSGVQGEKLFF
D: -
V: TRBV7-9
size: -
J: TRBJ1-4

DNA: TGTGCCAGCAGTTACTCGTCAGGGGGCGATTCACCCCTCCACTTT
CDR3: CASSYSSGGDSPLHF
D: TRBD1
V: TRBV6-5
size: -
J: TRBJ1-6

DNA: TGTGCCAGCAGTACCCGACAGGGAAGCGCTCGTGGGGAGACCCAGTACTTC
CDR3: CASSTRQGSARGETQYF
D: TRBD1
V: TRBV5-4
size: -
J: TRBJ2-5

DNA: TGCGCCAGCCCTCAGGAGGGCAGGGCCCTCAATTCACCCCTCCACTTT
CDR3: CASPQEGRALNSPLHF
D: -
V: TRBV23-1
size: few
J: TRBJ1-6

DNA: TGTGCCAGCAGCTTGCAAGCGAATGAAAAACTGTTTTTT
CDR3: CASSLQANEKLFF
D: -
V: TRBV5-6
size: -
J: TRBJ1-4

DNA: TGTGCCAGCAGCTTACCTCAGGACAGTCAATATAATTCACCCCTCCACTTT
CDR3: CASSLPQDSQYNSPLHF
D: -
V: TRBV7-9
size: many
J: TRBJ1-6

DNA: TGTGCCACCAGTGATTTGCTGGCGTGGCCCCGGGGAGGCAATCAGCCCCAGCATTTT
CDR3: CATSDLLAWPRGGNQPQHF
D: -
V: TRBV24-1
size: -
J: TRBJ1-5

DNA: TGTGCCAGCAGCCGGACAGTTCTCTATGGCTACACCTTC
CDR3: CASSRTVLYGYTF
D: -
V: TRBV11-2
size: -
J: TRBJ1-2

DNA: TGTGCCAGCAGCGTTTCCCGGACAGGGCCAGATACGCAGTATTTT
CDR3: CASSVSRTGPDTQYF
D: TRBD1
V: TRBV9
size: -
J: TRBJ2-3

DNA: TGTGCCAGCAGCTTGGTACAGGGTGGCGGCTACACCTTC
CDR3: CASSLVQGGGYTF
D: -
V: TRBV5-4
size: -
J: TRBJ1-2

DNA: TGTGCCATCAGTGAGGGGACAGGGGTCGGCTACACCTTC
CDR3: CAISEGTGVGYTF
D: TRBD1
V: TRBV10-3
size: few
J: TRBJ1-2

DNA: TGTGCCAGCAGCGGCTCGGACAGGGGGATAAATGAGCAGTTCTTC
CDR3: CASSGSDRGINEQFF
D: TRBD1
V: TRBV25-1
size: few
J: TRBJ2-1

DNA: TGCGCCAGCAGCCAAGATCTAGCGGGAATAGGAGATACGCAGTATTTT
CDR3: CASSQDLAGIGDTQYF
D: TRBD2
V: TRBV4-3
size: many
J: TRBJ2-3

DNA: TGTGCCAGCAGTTCGGGACTAGCGGGAACAGAGACCCAGTACTTC
CDR3: CASSSGLAGTETQYF
D: TRBD2
V: TRBV27
size: once
J: TRBJ2-5

DNA: TGTGCCAGCAGTTTAAGGTCTAGGGCGGGGACCTACGAGCAGTACTTC
CDR3: CASSLRSRAGTYEQYF
D: -
V: TRBV28
size: -
J: TRBJ2-7

DNA: TGTGCCAGCAGTCCGGGTCTCGGAAACACCATATATTTT
CDR3: CASSPGLGNTIYF
D: -
V: TRBV12-3/TRBV12-4
size: few
J: TRBJ1-3

DNA: TGTGCCAGTAGTACCTCTTCGCGGGGATCGGGTGGCTACACCTTC
CDR3: CASSTSSRGSGGYTF
D: -
V: TRBV19
size: few
J: TRBJ1-2

DNA: TGTGCCAGTAAACCAAGCGGGAGCCAGTACAATGAGCAGTTCTTC
CDR3: CASKPSGSQYNEQFF
D: TRBD2
V: TRBV19
size: -
J: TRBJ2-1

DNA: TGTGCCAGCAGTTTAGCGGACAGGGCGTTAGCTTTCTTT
CDR3: CASSLADRALAFF
D: TRBD1
V: TRBV27
size: -
J: TRBJ1-1